Listed here is a single T cell receptor beta chain. The target of this receptor is not known. Per-nucleotide qualities are absent, and no much larger clonotype sits a single base away. Ficoll-Paque density gradient centrifugation was the method used to isolate PBMCs. The data stem from a study of T-cell memory formation after mild COVID-19 (dated by TCRdb to the early 2020s). Turning to the overall study: Most TCR sequence clusters were specific to one of the two donors. In a couple of donors, T-cell clones that expanded and contracted after mild COVID-19 were tracked by sequencing TCRalpha and TCRbeta repertoires over time. The cohort was made up of two young adult volunteers, one female and one male, who were previously healthy. The investigation overall reported the following: Some responding clones were detected in pre-infection memory, which suggested that pre-existing cross-reactive memory T cells had joined the SARS-CoV-2 response. The study included only a couple of mild cases, and larger cohorts that include severe cases with pre-infection samples were judged to be necessary. Clones that contracted from day 15 to 85 showed balanced CD4/CD8 phenotypes, whereas a second wave of clones that expanded from day 15 to 37 leaned towards CD4+. SARS-CoV-2 specificity was not confirmed for the second-wave clones peaking on day 37. Contracting CD4+ clones appeared mostly in the CM and EM memory subsets, whereas CD8+ clones were enriched in EMRA.

The instrument was an Illumina NovaSeq 6000. TCRalpha and TCRbeta cDNA libraries were constructed by 5'RACE with constant-segment primers, with sample barcodes and unique molecular identifiers being introduced. Trizol reagent was used to extract RNA from every sample. Amplification of the libraries took two PCR steps, and the second step added a second sample barcode plus Illumina TruSeq adapters. The libraries were sequenced on an Illumina NovaSeq using 2 x 150 bp paired-end reads. The paper's processing steps were these. Reads were demultiplexed and collapsed into UMI-guided consensus sequences with migec v1.2.7. Using mixcr v2.1.11, the UMI consensuses were aligned to TRA and TRB V and J templates and assembled into clonotypes. A clonotype was counted as expanded or contracted only if both edgeR and NoisET called the change significant, with noise models trained on biological replicates. For edgeR calls, a false discovery rate-adjusted p below 0.01 and a log2 fold-change threshold of 1 were applied. As an exploratory analysis of dynamics, max-normalized trajectories of the 1000 most abundant clonotypes were examined with PCA combined with hierarchical clustering. The CD4 or CD8 phenotype of responding clones was assigned using the separately sequenced CD4+ and CD8+ repertoires. The raw public reads went through TCRdb reprocessing: fastp at Q25, MiXCR clone calling, in-frame beta chains kept. All rows with the same CDR3 protein become a single entry with the most common DNA and genes. TCRdb's processing, not the authors' own work, is the source of the V and J calls. Within this sample are 90,000 to 120,000 distinct CDR3 sequences, with 15% to 20% of them counted one time only. The ten largest make up less than 6.5% of the sample.

The sequence came from a man between 18 and 29 years old who had mild COVID-19 (a few samples of this study predate the infection). The sample titles of this study are shuffled in the database, so cell type and time point are left out; the donor was told from shared clones. The source material was PBMCs or a T cell subset sorted from them (not recorded which).

This receptor carries the CDR3 CASSSEYRGLVTQYF. The nucleotide sequence reads TGTGCCAGCAGCTCAGAATACAGGGGCTTGGTGACCCAGTACTTC. This receptor chain uses TRBV11-2 and TRBJ2-5; the junction holds 7 bases that match TRBD1. Including the terminal cysteine and phenylalanine, the CDR3 comprises 15 residues. Only CDR3 DNA is held: 45 bases, read in frame from base 1. Via the germline V gene, CDR1 is SGHAT and CDR2 FQNNGV. V is trimmed back by 4 bases and J by 7 bases, and the junction contains 12 bases that no gene match accounts for.